Each of the 21 T cell receptor beta chains below was sequenced from the same sample in a study of blood T cell repertoires in COVID-19. Assay used: immunoSEQ multiplex PCR; TCRdb lists only in-frame clones, some missing. The data show some 150,000 clones, about 86% seen once. The sample was peripheral blood. The receptor source for this set is a man in his 70s with acute or convalescent COVID-19.

The rearrangement uses TRBV5-5 and TRBJ2-7; 10 bases fit TRBD1. J lost 3 bases, V lost 4 bases, and 4 bases had no gene match. Germline V lookup: CDR1 SGHKS, CDR2 YYEKEE (reference sequence). This CDR3 has 14 amino acids. CDR3 sequence (DNA): TGTGCCAGCAGCCCCGGGACAGGGGTCTACGAGCAGTACTTC. Amino acid sequence: CASSPGTGVYEQYF.

This clone was detected only a few times. This chain links TRBV28 with TRBJ2-6; 9 nucleotides line up with TRBD1. V gave up 4 bases and J gave up 2 bases; unmatched junction bases: 9. The germline gives CDR1 MDHEN, CDR2 SYDVKM. This CDR3 has 18 residues. The CDR3 loop is CASSSRGQGKTGANVLTF. The DNA for the CDR3 is TGTGCCAGCAGTTCCCGGGGACAGGGTAAAACTGGGGCCAACGTCCTGACTTTC.

This clone appeared many times. Other DNA sequences of this sample code for an identical CDR3. This chain joins TRBV27 and TRBJ1-1, with 10 bases lining up with TRBD1. This CDR3 region has 15 residues. Germline loops: CDR1 MNHEY, CDR2 SMNVEV (reference sequence). V lost 5 bases, J lost 1 base, and 4 bases stayed unmatched. The CDR3 DNA reads TGTGCCAGCAGTCTTAGACAGGGGGCGAACACTGAAGCTTTCTTT. It codes for CASSLRQGANTEAFF.

The gene calls are TRBV10-3 and TRBJ1-1; 8 nucleotides line up with TRBD1. The CDR3 consists of 13 residues. The V gene's germline CDR1 is ENHRY and CDR2 SYGVKD. V shed 11 bases and J 3 bases; nucleotides not matched to a gene: 8. The CDR3 coding sequence is TGTGCCGTAGGACAGGGTCGGGACACTGAAGCTTTCTTT. Protein product: CAVGQGRDTEAFF.

The J gene is TRBJ1-2, the V gene TRBV3-1 (or the pseudogene TRBV3-2); no clear D gene. Trimming removed 0 bases at V and 3 bases at J, with 8 bases between. The length of the CDR3 is 14 residues. CDR1 and CDR2 from the germline V gene are LGHDT and YNNKEL (reference sequence). DNA for the CDR3: TGTGCCAGCAGCCAAGATGGCGGGGACTATGGCTACACCTTC. This codes for CASSQDGGDYGYTF.

This clone has only one observation. V and J are TRBV4-3 and TRBJ2-1; 12 positions match TRBD2. V shed 4 bases, J shed 4 bases, and the junction held 2 bases outside the gene matches. Per germline, CDR1 LGHNA and CDR2 YSLEER. This CDR3 comprises 15 residues. CDR3 sequence: CASSPGTSGYNEQFF. CDR3 DNA sequence: TGCGCCAGCAGCCCCGGGACTAGCGGGTACAATGAGCAGTTCTTC.

Here the CDR3 DNA reads TGTGCCTGGAGTGATAGTTACTACGAGCAGTACTTC. Amino acid sequence: CAWSDSYYEQYF. This rearrangement joins TRBV30 to TRBJ2-7; D remains unclear. Germline CDR1 reads GTSNPN; CDR2 reads SVGIG (reference sequence). This CDR3 comprises 12 residues. V was cut by 1 base and J by 3 bases, with 7 bases left in between.

This clone was seen a handful of times. The rearrangement uses TRBV7-9 and TRBJ1-5; no clear D gene. CDR3 length: 14 residues. CDR1 and CDR2 from the germline V gene are SEHNR and FQNEAQ (reference sequence). The V and J ends lost 4 bases and 0 bases respectively, with 7 bases between them. CDR3 nucleotides: TGTGCCAGCAGCTCTGACATTAGCAATCAGCCCCAGCATTTT. Translation gives CASSSDISNQPQHF. Complete variable domain (other parts from reference TRBV7-9 and TRBJ1-5): DTGVSQNPRHKITKRGQNVTFRCDPISEHNRLYWYRQTLGQGPEFLTYFQNEAQLEKSRLLSDRFSAERPKGSFSTLEIQRTEQGDSAMYLCASSSDISNQPQHFGDGTRLSIL.

Turning to this clone: The sample carries other DNA sequences with the same CDR3. The chain couples TRBV29-1 to TRBJ1-2, with D possibly being TRBD1 (6 bases). Trimming removed 6 bases from V and 2 bases from J, with 10 bases in between. This CDR3 is built from 12 residues. The germline V gene has CDR1 SQVTM and CDR2 ANQGSEA. CDR3 sequence reads: CSVAQGNYGYTF. CDR3 DNA sequence: TGCAGCGTCGCACAGGGCAACTATGGCTACACCTTC.

The rearrangement links TRBV28 to TRBJ2-1; 8 bases agree with TRBD2. The CDR3 extends over 16 amino acids. The germline V gene encodes CDR1 MDHEN and CDR2 SYDVKM. J lost 1 base, V lost 7 bases, and 9 bases had no gene match. The CDR3 here is CASITHRGGSYNEQFF. In nucleotides, the CDR3 is TGTGCCAGCATCACTCATCGGGGGGGGTCCTACAATGAGCAGTTCTTC.

The chain couples TRBV5-1 to TRBJ2-2, with 8 bases that match TRBD1. The germline V gene has CDR1 SGHRS and CDR2 YFSETQ. The V and J ends lost 4 bases and 3 bases, in that order; junction bases with no gene match: 5. This CDR3 has 15 amino acids. The CDR3 is CASSRQGIDTGELFF. The CDR3 DNA sequence: TGCGCCAGCAGCAGACAGGGGATCGACACCGGGGAGCTGTTTTTT.

V usage is TRBV3-1 (or the pseudogene TRBV3-2) and J usage is TRBJ2-2; D may be TRBD2 (5 bases). The CDR3 contains 14 residues. Trimming stripped 6 bases from V and 0 bases from J, with 8 bases between. CDR1 LGHDT and CDR2 YNNKEL come from the germline V gene (reference sequence). In DNA form, the CDR3 reads TGTGCCAGCAGTAACGGGGCGAACACCGGGGAGCTGTTTTTT. It encodes CASSNGANTGELFF.

This chain joins TRBV2 and TRBJ1-2, with D possibly TRBD1 on 6 matching bases. The germline gives CDR1 SNHLY, CDR2 FYNNEI. V was clipped by 7 bases and J by 4 bases, with 16 bases between them. The CDR3 has 14 amino acids. Written as DNA, the CDR3 is TGTGCCAGCATTGGGACAAGTAATCGCTATGGCTACACCTTC. This encodes CASIGTSNRYGYTF.

This chain connects TRBV27 to TRBJ2-4; 9 bases match TRBD1. The CDR3 is made up of 12 amino acids. V lost 2 bases and J lost 15; bases outside the gene matches: 5. Per the germline V gene, CDR1 is MNHEY and CDR2 is SMNVEV (reference sequence). The CDR3 sequence is CASSLPGQGWYF. CDR3 bases: TGTGCCAGCAGTTTACCCGGACAGGGGTGGTACTTC.

The chain recombines TRBV2 with TRBJ1-6; tentatively, D is TRBD1 (6 bases). This CDR3 is 14 amino acids long. The germline V gene has CDR1 SNHLY and CDR2 FYNNEI. V gave up 2 bases and J gave up 11 bases, with 13 bases separating them. CDR3 bases: TGTGCCAGCAGTGAAATAACGGACAGACCACCCCTCCACTTT. This encodes CASSEITDRPPLHF.

The chain is built from TRBV2 and TRBJ2-7; perhaps TRBD1 as D (6 bases). From germline, CDR1 is SNHLY and CDR2 FYNNEI. Trimming removed 6 bases from V and 0 bases from J, with 15 bases in between. The CDR3 runs 15 residues. CDR3 DNA: TGTGCCAGCAGGGCAACAGGGCTAGGCTCCTACGAGCAGTACTTC. Translated, it gives CASRATGLGSYEQYF.

This clone was found once. The chain carries TRBV11-3 and TRBJ2-1; the match to TRBD2 covers 8 bases. V was pared by 1 base and J by 3 bases, with 11 bases of the junction left unmatched. CDR3 length equals 18 residues. The germline gives CDR1 SGHNT, CDR2 YENEEA. CDR3 nucleotide sequence: TGTGCCAGCAGCTTAGGGGGCACGGGGAGCGGGAGCTACAATGAGCAGTTCTTC. It specifies CASSLGGTGSGSYNEQFF.

The V call is TRBV7-8, the J call TRBJ2-3; D may be TRBD2 (5 bases). The CDR3 extends over 15 amino acids. V lost 7 bases, J lost 6 bases, and 20 bases lay in between. Germline V lookup: CDR1 SGHVS, CDR2 FQNEAQ. The CDR3 region has the DNA TGTGCCAGCACCCCCGTGGGAGTGAACGGGGATACGCAGTATTTT. Residues: CASTPVGVNGDTQYF. The full variable domain, its missing parts supplied by reference TRBV7-8 and TRBJ2-3, is GAGVSQSPRYKVAKRGQDVALRCDPISGHVSLFWYQQALGQGPEFLTYFQNEAQLDKSGLPSDRFFAERPEGSVSTLKIQRTQQEDSAVYLCASTPVGVNGDTQYFGPGTRLTVL.

A single count supports this clone. Here the CDR3 DNA reads TGTGCCAGTAGTTCTCCCCGGGACAGTAGTCAGAACGAGCAGTACTTC. The encoded protein is CASSSPRDSSQNEQYF. The gene calls are TRBV19 and TRBJ2-7; 7 bases agree with TRBD1. CDR1 and CDR2 (germline): LNHDA, SQIVND (reference sequence). This CDR3 is built from 16 residues. The trim removed 5 bases at V and 5 bases at J, leaving 15 bases unmatched.

The chain joins TRBV28 to TRBJ2-3; 15 positions match TRBD2. Trimming took 4 bases from V and 2 from J; bases not matched to a gene: 7. The CDR3 has 18 amino acids. Germline-derived CDR1 and CDR2 are MDHEN and SYDVKM. The CDR3 spells CASSSRTSGRALTDTQYF. The CDR3 coding sequence is TGTGCCAGCAGTTCACGGACTAGCGGGAGGGCCCTCACAGATACGCAGTATTTT.

The rearrangement joins TRBV5-4 to TRBJ2-5, with 8 bases fitting TRBD2. CDR1 and CDR2 from the germline V gene are SGHNT and YYREEE (reference sequence). The CDR3 length is 14 residues. Unmatched junction bases numbered 10, after V lost 7 bases and J lost 5 bases. CDR3 in DNA: TGTGCCAGCCGCGGGGGGTCGGTGGGGGAGACCCAGTACTTC. It is translated as CASRGGSVGETQYF.